This entry is about one TCR beta chain. What antigen it recognizes has not been identified. Base qualities were left out, and no much larger clone turns up one base away. These data are taken from a study of CD8 T cells in Susac syndrome (dated by TCRdb to between 2017 and 2020). In the study overall: Whether CD8+ T cell activation and differentiation in Susac syndrome was antigen driven was tested using repertoire sequencing.

Deletion took 5 bases off V and 1 base off J, with a span of 13 bases between the germline ends. CDR1 and CDR2, per the germline V gene (reference sequence), are LNHDA and SQIVND. The CDR3 goes from the cysteine to the phenylalanine over 15 residues. Only CDR3 DNA is held: 45 bases, read in frame from base 1. High-throughput TCR beta sequencing profiled peripheral blood CD8+ and CD4+ T cells from healthy donors, Susac syndrome patients and multiple sclerosis patients. Healthy donors were included as age- and sex-matched controls. CD8+ TEMRA cells were enriched by FACS, while bulk CD8+ and CD4+ T cells were purified by magnetic negative isolation. Blood was drawn into EDTA tubes, processed within 24 hours, and PBMCs were isolated by density gradient centrifugation. PBMCs intended for TCR sequencing were cryopreserved in liquid nitrogen and were subsequently thawed in a 37 degrees C water bath. Purity of sorted or isolated CD4+, CD8+ and CD8+ TEMRA cells was at least 90%.

What the study reported, not specific to this receptor: The study acknowledged that relatively few individuals were included in the TCR sequencing and HLA analysis.

RNA was extracted with the RNeasy kit and roughly 0.5 to 1 ug was reverse transcribed using random hexamers. The immunoSEQ multiplex PCR assay, which covers 54 Vbeta and 13 Jbeta segments, was used to amplify TCR beta CDR3 regions. PCR amplification bias was corrected by using a synthetic template baseline for primer optimization and computational correction. As for the authors' bioinformatics: Reads were annotated to V, D and J genes according to IMGT and were analyzed with immunoSEQ Analyzer, with only productive sequences retained. Clonality was computed as one minus Shannon entropy normalized by log2 of the number of productive unique sequences. For each patient and control, public and private clones were evaluated within the 100 most prevalent clones. A clone was defined as Susac-specific if it was absent from the healthy and MS cohorts, from some 980 published viral clones and from other ImmuneACCESS disease sequences. TCRdb itself trimmed the public reads at Q25 with fastp, ran MiXCR and retained productive beta chains. Each record represents a unique CDR3 protein, reported with the most common genes and DNA among its rows. TCRdb's processing, not the study's, gives the V and J calls here. The sample table lists 180,000 or so distinct CDR3 sequences, approximately 95% of them with a count of one. The ten largest clonotypes hold 0.1% of the sample.

Sequencing was performed on CD4+ T cells from PBMCs. This receptor was identified in a human donor in good health. The chain is encoded by TRBV19 joined to TRBJ2-3; the D gene is perhaps TRBD1 or TRBD2, each of them matching over 5 bases. The CDR3 region has the sequence CASSREGRGTDTQYF. The nucleotide sequence reads TGTGCCAGTAGTCGTGAGGGGAGAGGCACAGATACGCAGTATTTT.